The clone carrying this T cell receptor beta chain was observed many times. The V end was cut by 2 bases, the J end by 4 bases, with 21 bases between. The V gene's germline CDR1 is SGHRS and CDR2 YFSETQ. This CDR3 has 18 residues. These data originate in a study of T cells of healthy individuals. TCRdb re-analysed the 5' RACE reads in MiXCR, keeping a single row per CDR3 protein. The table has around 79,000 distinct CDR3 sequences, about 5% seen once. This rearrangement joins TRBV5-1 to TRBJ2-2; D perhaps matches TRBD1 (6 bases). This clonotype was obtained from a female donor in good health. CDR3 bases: TGCGCCAGCAGCTTAGGTCCCCCTTCAACAGGGTCCACCGGGGAGCTGTTTTTT. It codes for CASSLGPPSTGSTGELFF.